Listed below are T cell receptor beta chains from one sample, sequenced in a study of blood T cell repertoires in COVID-19. Using immunoSEQ multiplex PCR, the repertoire was profiled, and TCRdb retains in-frame clones only, with some absent. Counted here are a few hundred thousand clones, approximately 90% occurring once; the ten biggest clones make up approximately 1.8%. The sample taken for sequencing was peripheral blood. These receptors all stem from a woman aged 25 to 39 with COVID-19, enrolled during active disease. Both conserved end residues are part of each CDR3. Fields, in order: J gene, V gene, D gene, clone size, CDR3 protein, CDR3 DNA. D genes are given only for firm matches. Some rows mark clone size as missing; the rest say once, few, many or name a class of expanded clone.

>TRBJ2-5|TRBV4-1|NA|NA
CASSTRVGGQETQYF
TGCGCCAGCAGTACTAGGGTGGGCGGGCAAGAGACCCAGTACTTC
>TRBJ2-7|TRBV11-2|NA|NA
CASSKGVGEQYF
TGTGCCAGCAGTAAAGGGGTAGGCGAGCAGTACTTC
>TRBJ1-1|TRBV27|NA|once
CASSLTGYSEAFF
TGTGCCAGCAGTTTAACAGGGTATTCTGAAGCTTTCTTT
>TRBJ2-1|TRBV2|NA|NA
CASSRTEGTDEQFF
TGTGCCAGCAGTAGGACTGAGGGTACAGATGAGCAGTTCTTC
>TRBJ2-1|TRBV5-1|TRBD1|NA
CASSLRGRGRVAYNEQFF
TGCGCCAGCAGCTTGAGGGGCAGGGGGCGCGTGGCCTACAATGAGCAGTTCTTC
>TRBJ1-2|TRBV6-5|TRBD1|once
CASSSPGQGSYGYTF
TGTGCCAGCAGTAGTCCGGGACAGGGGTCCTATGGCTACACCTTC
>TRBJ2-7|TRBV18|TRBD2|NA
CASSPMTPGLAGTGEQYF
TGTGCCAGCTCACCGATGACCCCAGGACTAGCGGGAACCGGCGAGCAGTACTTC
>TRBJ1-4|TRBV7-9|TRBD1|NA
CASSVLRGTNEKLFF
TGTGCCAGCAGCGTCCTCAGGGGGACTAATGAAAAACTGTTTTTT
>TRBJ1-4|TRBV5-5|NA|NA
CASSLGTTTNEKLFF
TGTGCCAGCAGCTTAGGGACAACAACTAATGAAAAACTGTTTTTT
>TRBJ1-1|TRBV12-3/TRBV12-4|NA|NA
CASRRVEDTEAFF
TGTGCCAGTCGGAGGGTCGAGGACACTGAAGCTTTCTTT
>TRBJ1-1|TRBV4-3|NA|NA
CASSQEPRTEAFF
TGCGCCAGCAGCCAAGAACCCAGGACTGAAGCTTTCTTT
>TRBJ1-5|TRBV28|NA|once
CASAPLVSRSQPQHF
TGTGCCAGCGCTCCCCTCGTATCGCGGAGCCAGCCCCAGCATTTT
>TRBJ1-3|TRBV27|NA|NA
CASSGGSGRNTIYF
TGTGCCAGCAGTGGTGGCAGCGGTAGAAACACCATATATTTT
>TRBJ1-2|TRBV6-1|TRBD1|NA
CASSKQGYGYTF
TGTGCCAGCAGTAAACAGGGGTATGGCTACACCTTC
>TRBJ2-1|TRBV19|NA|NA
CASSILGAGGYNEQFF
TGTGCCAGTAGTATACTAGGGGCAGGGGGGTACAATGAGCAGTTCTTC
>TRBJ1-4|TRBV3-1/TRBV3-2|NA|NA
CASSPGIRKDYEKLFF
TGTGCCAGCAGCCCTGGAATAAGGAAAGACTATGAAAAACTGTTTTTT
>TRBJ2-3|TRBV7-9|NA|NA
CASSSGGLRTDTQYF
TGTGCCAGCAGCTCCGGTGGACTTCGCACAGATACGCAGTATTTT
>TRBJ2-3|TRBV3-1/TRBV3-2|TRBD2|NA
CASRQSGGSQYF
TGTGCCAGCAGGCAAAGCGGGGGCTCGCAGTATTTT
>TRBJ1-5|TRBV12-3/TRBV12-4|NA|NA
CASSNRGQPQHF
TGTGCCAGCAGTAACCGGGGTCAGCCCCAGCATTTT
>TRBJ1-5|TRBV6-1|NA|NA
CASTVQGVGNQPQHF
TGTGCCAGCACCGTACAGGGAGTGGGCAATCAGCCCCAGCATTTT
>TRBJ2-1|TRBV19|NA|NA
CASTYYNEQFF
TGTGCCAGTACTTACTACAATGAGCAGTTCTTC
>TRBJ1-1|TRBV6-5|NA|NA
CASREVGTEAFF
TGTGCCAGCAGGGAGGTCGGCACTGAAGCTTTCTTT